This TCR beta chain was found in a study of beta chain features in type 1 diabetes (dated by TCRdb to the late 2010s). Some background on the complete study: No differences in mean age, gender distribution, total cell number or subset yield were found between patients and healthy donors. A total of about 110 million sorted cells were examined across all samples, and the number of cells per subset was strongly correlated with RNA yield. Regulatory and stem cell-like memory subsets were obtained from only 8 patients and roughly 8 healthy donors, while naive and central memory subsets were obtained from all 30 or so donors. In the study, recently diagnosed type 1 diabetes patients and matched healthy donors were compared on the TCRB repertoires of their sorted circulating CD4+ T cell subsets. Study-wide conclusions, independent of this receptor: Shorter templates might be favored by PCR, yet because patient and control samples were amplified and corrected together, any such skew would affect both groups equally. Fewer insertions and more nucleotide deletions at VDJ recombination sites were observed in patients with type 1 diabetes, implying thymic rearrangement abnormalities. Only small numbers of individuals were included in the HLA sub-analyses, which left unresolved whether HLA type had any influence on TCRB rearrangement. Naive, central memory and regulatory TCRB repertoires appeared more similar among patients than among healthy donors. A moderate but significant shortening of TCRB CDR3 length was observed in type 1 diabetes patients in all four CD4+ subsets. Because cDNA was sequenced instead of genomic DNA, activated cells with high expression could be over-represented, although the groups did not differ in activation or CD3 levels.

The High Capacity cDNA Reverse Transcription Kit was used to reverse transcribe all of the isolated RNA, meaning that expressed TCRB transcripts were what got sequenced. Deep immunoSEQ sequencing was performed on naive, central memory and regulatory T cell samples, with an average of around 3.5 million total reads per sample. Sorted cells were lysed in RLT buffer, and RNA was extracted using DNase-treated RNeasy Micro or Mini kits according to cell number. To prevent cross-contamination, every cell subset was processed on its own, while patient and healthy donor samples were processed together. TCRB sequences were amplified from cDNA with the immunoSEQ multiplex PCR, producing 87-bp fragments spanning the CDR3 region. Sequencing of the amplicons was done on the Illumina HiSeq platform. From the authors' description of their analysis: PCR bias was computationally corrected using synthetic template baselines, reads within Hamming distance 2 were collapsed, and singletons that could not be merged were discarded. Reads were aligned against IMGT so that V, D and J genes, CDR3 length and insertions or deletions at six rearrangement sites could be assigned. Clonotype counts were normalized to sorted cell number within each subset before computing true diversity and Gini coefficients with the tcR R package. The overlap coefficient, calculated on TCRB nucleotide sequences, was used to quantify repertoire sharing. As a proxy for the pre-selection repertoire, out-of-frame TCRB sequences from naive cells were analyzed. TCRdb limited this immuneACCESS table to in-frame rearrangements with V and J called. A share of clones is missing; checked studies link under half to unresolved V genes, and the rest is unexplained. That table furnishes V, J and clone size, whereas the DNA furnished D and trimming. Here the sample has 300,000 to 350,000 clones; roughly 13% occur a single time. The top ten clonotypes cover roughly 0.015% of the sample.

From each donor, a single peripheral blood sample of approximately 0.11 L on average was drawn into heparinised tubes. A BD FACSAria II was used to sort naive, central memory, regulatory and stem cell-like memory CD4+ T cells with a panel that included CD45RO, CCR7, CD25, CD127, CD95 and CD27. All sorted populations exceeded 98% purity. Right away, PBMCs were isolated by Lymphoprep density gradient centrifugation and were stained directly, with no culture step. To minimize batch effects, samples were stained and sorted in pairs, one healthy donor with one patient per experiment. V loses 6 bases at its end and J loses 0 bases; junction bases beyond the gene matches: 5. CDR1 and CDR2 were assigned from the germline V gene as MDHEN and SYDVKM. From the cysteine up to the phenylalanine, the CDR3 has a length of 15 residues. Only the CDR3 DNA is retained, 45 bases long and in frame from the first base.

In regard to this clone: The specificity of this receptor is unknown. No qualities accompany the bases; no much larger clone lies one base away.

The specimen was naive CD4+ T cells from blood. What this sample's cell subset or site label stands for: true naive CD4+ T cells. This receptor was obtained from a woman aged 18-29 years with type 1 diabetes. In this chain, TRBV28 is recombined with TRBJ2-3; TRBD2 aligns with 8 central bases. The CDR3 is CASSPPSGSTDTQYF. The sequenced DNA: TGTGCCAGCAGCCCCCCTAGCGGGAGCACAGATACGCAGTATTTT. With the portions outside the CDR3 filled from the reference TRBV28 and TRBJ2-3 genes, the complete variable region becomes DVKVTQSSRYLVKRTGEKVFLECVQDMDHENMFWYRQDPGLGLRLIYFSYDVKMKEKGDIPEGYSVSREKKERFSLILESASTNQTSMYLCASSPPSGSTDTQYFGPGTRLTVL.